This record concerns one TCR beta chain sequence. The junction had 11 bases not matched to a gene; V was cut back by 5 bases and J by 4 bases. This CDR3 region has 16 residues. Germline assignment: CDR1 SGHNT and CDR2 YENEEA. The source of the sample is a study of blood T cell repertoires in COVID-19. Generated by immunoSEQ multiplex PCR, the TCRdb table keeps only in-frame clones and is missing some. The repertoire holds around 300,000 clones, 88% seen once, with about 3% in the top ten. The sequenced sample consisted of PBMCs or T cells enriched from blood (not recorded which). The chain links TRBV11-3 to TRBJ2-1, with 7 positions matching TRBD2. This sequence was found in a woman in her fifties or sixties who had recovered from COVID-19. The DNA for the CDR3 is TGTGCCAGCAGCCCCCTGGGGGGAGGGCCATACAATGAGCAGTTCTTC. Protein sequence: CASSPLGGGPYNEQFF. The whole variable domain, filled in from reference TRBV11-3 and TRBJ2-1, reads EAGVVQSPRYKIIEKKQPVAFWCNPISGHNTLYWYLQNLGQGPELLIRYENEEAVDDSQLPKDRFSAERLKGVDSTLKIQPAELGDSAVYLCASSPLGGGPYNEQFFGPGTRLTVL.